Included here is one TCR beta chain sequence, with context. The data derive from a study of blood T cell repertoires in COVID-19. Background on the study: T cells, B-cell-depleted T cells, or PBMCs provided the cDNA or gDNA that served as material.

Deletions cut 2 bases from V and 7 bases from J, with 17 bases between. This CDR3 is built from 16 residues. Looked up from germline, CDR1 is SGHAT and CDR2 is FQNNGV. In the authors' workflow: Quantification of nucleated cells was approximated via reference gene primer amplification. Sequenced by immunoSEQ multiplex PCR; TCRdb stores in-frame clones only, minus some. Clone size and the V and J calls come from that table; the DNA yielded D and trimming. This sample has fewer than 250,000 clones; 80% to 90% occur once, and the top ten carry roughly 3.7%. This TCR was sampled from a woman younger than 45 who had been exposed to COVID-19. The V gene is TRBV11-2, the J gene TRBJ2-2, with a tentative D call TRBD1 (6 bases). Material for sequencing was PBMCs or T cells enriched from blood (not recorded which). In nucleotides, the CDR3 is TGTGCCAGCAGCTTACTCCAGGGGCGTAAGATCGGGGAGCTGTTTTTT. Its protein is CASSLLQGRKIGELFF.